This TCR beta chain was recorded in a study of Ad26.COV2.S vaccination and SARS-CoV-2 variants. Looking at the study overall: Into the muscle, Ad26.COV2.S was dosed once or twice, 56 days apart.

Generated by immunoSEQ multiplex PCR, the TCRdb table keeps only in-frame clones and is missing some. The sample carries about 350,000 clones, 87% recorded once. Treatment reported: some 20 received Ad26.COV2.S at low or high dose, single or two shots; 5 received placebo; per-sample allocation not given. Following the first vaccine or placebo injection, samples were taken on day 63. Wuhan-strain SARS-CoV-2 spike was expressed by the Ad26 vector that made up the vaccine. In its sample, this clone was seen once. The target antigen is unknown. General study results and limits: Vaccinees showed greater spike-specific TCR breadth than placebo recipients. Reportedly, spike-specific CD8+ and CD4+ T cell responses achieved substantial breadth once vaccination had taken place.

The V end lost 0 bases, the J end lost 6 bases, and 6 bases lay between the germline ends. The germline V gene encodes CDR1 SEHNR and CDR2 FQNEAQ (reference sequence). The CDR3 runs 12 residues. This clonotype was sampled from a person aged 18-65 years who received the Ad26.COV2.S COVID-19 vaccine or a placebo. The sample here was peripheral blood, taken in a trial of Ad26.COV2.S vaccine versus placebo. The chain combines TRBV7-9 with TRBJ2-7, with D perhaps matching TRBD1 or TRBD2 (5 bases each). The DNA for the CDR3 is TGTGCCAGCAGCTTAGCGGGGACCGAGCAGTACTTC. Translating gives CASSLAGTEQYF.